One sample yielded the 28 T cell receptor beta chains listed below, sequenced in a study of blood T cell repertoires in COVID-19 (TCRdb year 2020). Libraries were built with the immunoSEQ multiplex PCR assay. TCRdb's version of the immuneACCESS table is confined to in-frame rearrangements and falls short of the full clone set. An unresolved V gene accounts for under half of the shortfall where checked; the remainder is of unknown origin. The sample table shows fewer than 350,000 clones, and 86% are seen once. In total, the top ten clones hold around 12% of the sample. Source material: peripheral blood. Receptor source: a woman in her 30s with COVID-19, enrolled during active disease.

The chain employs TRBV6-5 and TRBJ2-7, with a tentative D call TRBD2 (5 bases). Trimming cost V 8 bases and J 0 bases, with 17 bases left between them. Germline V gene data show CDR1 as MNHEY and CDR2 as SVGAGI. The CDR3 covers 15 residues. CDR3 loop: CASRKADGYSYEQYF. CDR3 nucleotides: TGTGCCAGCCGCAAAGCGGACGGATACTCCTACGAGCAGTACTTC.

DNA for the CDR3: TGCGCCAGCAGGGCTAGCGGGAGATACGAGCAGTACTTC. Translated, it gives CASRASGRYEQYF. The genes are TRBV10-2 and TRBJ2-7; 10 nucleotides line up with TRBD2. The CDR3 runs to 13 residues. V shed 6 bases, J shed 4 bases, and the junction held 3 bases outside the gene matches. Germline V gene lookup returns CDR1 WSHSY and CDR2 SAAADI.

This chain uses TRBV27 with TRBJ2-7; D possibly corresponds to TRBD1 (5 bases). Trimming took 4 bases from V and 1 from J, leaving 11 bases between them. Germline CDR1 is MNHEY and CDR2 is SMNVEV (reference sequence). The CDR3 contains 14 residues. CDR3 nucleotide sequence: TGTGCCAGCAGTTACCAGGGTACTTCCTACGAGCAGTACTTC. Its translation: CASSYQGTSYEQYF.

This sequence joins TRBV5-1 and TRBJ2-7, with 12 bases fitting TRBD2. This CDR3 spans 16 amino acids. Trimming took 4 bases from V and 2 from J; bases not matched to a gene: 7. Germline CDR1 is SGHRS and CDR2 is YFSETQ. The CDR3 nucleotides read TGCGCCAGCAGCATGCCTCCTAGCGGGGGGGCCTACGAGCAGTACTTC. This gives the protein CASSMPPSGGAYEQYF.

The rearrangement joins TRBV5-1 to TRBJ1-2; TRBD1 matches at 8 bases. V trimming: 5 bases; J trimming: 4 bases; junction bases outside the gene matches: 7. Germline V gene sequence: CDR1 SGHRS, CDR2 YFSETQ. The CDR3 covers 14 residues. Written as DNA, the CDR3 is TGCGCCAGCAGTTATGCAGGGGGCGCCTATGGCTACACCTTC. Its translation is CASSYAGGAYGYTF. Looking up the rest from reference TRBV5-1 and TRBJ1-2 gives the full variable domain: KAGVTQTPRYLIKTRGQQVTLSCSPISGHRSVSWYQQTPGQGLQFLFEYFSETQRNKGNFPGRFSGRQFSNSRSEMNVSTLELGDSALYLCASSYAGGAYGYTFGSGTRLTVV.

This clone was found once. The J gene is TRBJ2-3, the V gene TRBV27; TRBD2 agrees at 13 bases. Germline CDR1 and CDR2: MNHEY and SMNVEV (reference sequence). The trim removed 5 bases at V and 1 base at J, leaving 6 bases unmatched. The CDR3 is 17 residues long. The CDR3 DNA reads TGTGCCAGCAGTATCCGGACTAGCGGGGGAGGCACAGATACGCAGTATTTT. Its translation is CASSIRTSGGGTDTQYF.

The chain recombines TRBV5-4 with TRBJ2-1; TRBD1 matches at 10 bases. V lost 0 bases, J lost 9 bases, and 9 bases stayed unmatched. Germline V CDR1 and CDR2: SGHNT, YYREEE (reference sequence). This CDR3 is 16 amino acids long. The CDR3 DNA is TGTGCCAGCAGCTTGGCCAGGCCGGGACAGGGGCCTGAGCAGTTCTTC. As protein: CASSLARPGQGPEQFF.

The gene calls are TRBV10-1 and TRBJ1-2; D is perhaps TRBD1 (6 bases). The germline V and J ends were trimmed by 10 bases and 4 bases, with 7 bases remaining between them. This CDR3 is 10 amino acids long. CDR1 and CDR2 from the germline V gene are WNHNN and SYGVQD (reference sequence). This CDR3 reads CANRAYGYTF. The CDR3 coding sequence is TGCGCCAACAGGGCCTATGGCTACACCTTC.

There are a few counts of this clone. The V gene is TRBV5-5, the J gene TRBJ2-7; 8 bases fit TRBD1. Per germline, CDR1 SGHKS and CDR2 YYEKEE (reference sequence). This CDR3 is 14 amino acids long. The ends lost 4 bases at V and 3 bases at J; junction bases unmatched: 6. In DNA form, the CDR3 reads TGTGCCAGCAGCCGGATACAGGGGGTCTACGAGCAGTACTTC. This gives the protein CASSRIQGVYEQYF. The complete variable domain, with remaining parts taken from reference TRBV5-5 and TRBJ2-7, reads DAGVTQSPTHLIKTRGQQVTLRCSPISGHKSVSWYQQVLGQGPQFIFQYYEKEERGRGNFPDRFSARQFPNYSSELNVNALLLGDSALYLCASSRIQGVYEQYFGPGTRLTVT.

J is TRBJ1-2 and V is TRBV7-2; D is perhaps TRBD1 (6 bases). Per the germline V gene, CDR1 is SGHTA and CDR2 is FQGNSA. Trimming took 4 bases from V and 5 from J, leaving 11 bases between them. The CDR3 is made up of 13 amino acids. CDR3 region: CASSWGRGYGYTF. In DNA, the CDR3 is TGTGCCAGCAGCTGGGGTAGGGGGTATGGCTACACCTTC.

This clone has only a few counts. The rearrangement links TRBV5-1 to TRBJ1-2; D not certain. CDR3 size: 13 residues. Germline loops: CDR1 SGHRS, CDR2 YFSETQ. V was shortened by 0 bases and J by 7 bases, with 10 bases between the two germline ends. CDR3 loop: CASSLGRVSGYTF. CDR3 sequence (DNA): TGCGCCAGCAGCTTGGGGCGGGTGAGTGGCTACACCTTC.

The chain employs TRBV20-1 and TRBJ1-2; D call uncertain. Per germline, CDR1 DFQATT and CDR2 SNEGSKA (reference sequence). V was trimmed by 3 bases and J by 8 bases, leaving 13 bases between them. CDR3 length: 12 amino acids. The CDR3 is CSASKSAGGYTF. Here the CDR3 DNA reads TGCAGTGCTAGTAAGTCGGCCGGGGGCTACACCTTC.

The chain employs TRBV25-1 and TRBJ2-5; TRBD1 might be the D (6 bases). The CDR3 has 14 residues. From germline, CDR1 is MGHDK and CDR2 SYGVNS. V was cut by 3 bases and J by 5 bases, with 13 bases left in between. CDR3 residues: CASSEPRGTETQYF. The CDR3 coding sequence is TGTGCCAGCAGTGAGCCCAGGGGAACGGAGACCCAGTACTTC.

The chain joins TRBV21-1 to TRBJ1-4; the D call in the table, TRBD1, was not verified against the DNA. TRBV21-1 is flagged as a pseudogene. The CDR3 consists of 18 residues. CDR3 nucleotides: TGTGCCAGCAGCGTCAACCGGGACATCAGCTTATATTATGAAAAACTGTTTTTT. Translating gives CASSVNRDISLYYEKLFF.

The chain is built from TRBV29-1 and TRBJ1-1; 7 bases match TRBD1. From germline, CDR1 is SQVTM and CDR2 ANQGSEA. Trimming at V came to 4 bases and at J to 10 bases, leaving 9 bases not matched to a gene. CDR3 length: 12 residues. CDR3 protein: CSVGQGDLVAFF. The CDR3 DNA sequence: TGCAGCGTTGGACAGGGAGATTTGGTAGCTTTCTTT.

The V gene is TRBV20-1, the J gene TRBJ2-2, with 7 nucleotides matching TRBD2. The CDR3 runs to 15 residues. The germline V gene encodes CDR1 DFQATT and CDR2 SNEGSKA (reference sequence). After removal of 3 bases from V and 3 bases from J, the junction contained 7 bases not matched to a gene. Written as DNA, the CDR3 is TGCAGTGCTAGTTTGCGGGGGTGGTACACCGGGGAGCTGTTTTTT. This codes for CSASLRGWYTGELFF.

The rearrangement links TRBV7-2 to TRBJ1-1; D is undetermined. The CDR3 extends over 16 amino acids. Germline CDR1 SGHTA, CDR2 FQGNSA. V gave up 7 bases and J gave up 1 base, with 19 bases separating them. The CDR3, as DNA: TGTGCCAGCACCCGGCAACCACGGAGGCAGAACACTGAAGCTTTCTTT. Protein product: CASTRQPRRQNTEAFF.

The V call is TRBV24-1, the J call TRBJ2-3, with D unresolved. The germline V gene encodes CDR1 KGHDR and CDR2 SFDVKD. V gave up 5 bases and J gave up 6 bases, with 8 bases separating them. The CDR3 is made up of 12 amino acids. The CDR3 spells CATSGASDTQYF. As DNA, the CDR3 is TGTGCCACCAGTGGCGCTTCCGATACGCAGTATTTT.

This chain joins TRBV27 and TRBJ2-7; D gene uncertain. Germline assignment: CDR1 MNHEY and CDR2 SMNVEV (reference sequence). With 1 base removed from V and 6 bases from J, the gap between germline ends came to 13 bases. This CDR3 spans 14 amino acids. CDR3 amino acids: CASSLLRSYREQYF. CDR3 nucleotide sequence: TGTGCCAGCAGTTTATTGCGCTCCTACCGCGAGCAGTACTTC.

The chain employs TRBV21-1 and TRBJ2-3; the D segment call TRBD1 is taken from the table without a DNA check. TRBV21-1 is flagged as a pseudogene. The CDR3 covers 17 residues. CDR3 bases: TGTGCCAGCAGCAAACCCCCGACAGGGACAAGCACAGATACGCAGTATTTT. Its translation: CASSKPPTGTSTDTQYF.

This chain joins TRBV20-1 and TRBJ2-3; D possibly corresponds to TRBD2 (7 bases). Trimming stripped 3 bases from V and 0 bases from J, with 13 bases between. CDR3 size: 15 residues. Germline V gene data show CDR1 as DFQATT and CDR2 as SNEGSKA (reference sequence). The CDR3 loop reads CSASKAGASTDTQYF. CDR3 nucleotide sequence: TGCAGTGCTAGTAAGGCGGGGGCCAGCACAGATACGCAGTATTTT.

The V gene is TRBV6-6, the J gene TRBJ1-2; TRBD1 matches at 8 bases. Germline lookup yields CDR1 MNHNY and CDR2 SVGAGI (reference sequence). J gave up 2 bases and V 5 bases, and 7 bases lay outside the gene matches. This CDR3 contains 15 residues. CDR3 sequence: CASSKRTGSNYGYTF. In nucleotides, the CDR3 is TGTGCCAGCAGTAAACGGACAGGGAGCAACTATGGCTACACCTTC.

The rearrangement joins TRBV14 to TRBJ1-2; D remains unclear. V dropped 2 bases and J dropped 4 bases, with 11 bases sitting between them. CDR3 length: 14 residues. CDR1 SGHDN and CDR2 FVKESK come from the germline V gene. The CDR3 DNA reads as TGTGCCAGCAGCCAACACGGTTTGTCCTATGGCTACACCTTC. Its protein product is CASSQHGLSYGYTF.

This clone showed up just once. V gene TRBV20-1 combines with J gene TRBJ2-1; TRBD2 might be the D (7 bases). The germline V gene encodes CDR1 DFQATT and CDR2 SNEGSKA (reference sequence). V lost 3 bases and J 3 bases, leaving 21 bases between the germline ends. The CDR3 has 17 amino acids. The CDR3 here is CSASRGREGDDYNEQFF. The DNA for the CDR3 is TGCAGTGCTAGTAGGGGGAGGGAGGGGGACGACTACAATGAGCAGTTCTTC.

The chain employs TRBV21-1 and TRBJ1-1; TRBD1, the D gene given by the table, was not confirmed from the DNA. TRBV21-1 represents a pseudogene. The CDR3 is made up of 13 amino acids. The CDR3 region has the DNA TGTGCCAGCAGCAATGACAGGAACACTGAAGCTTTCTTT. The encoded protein is CASSNDRNTEAFF.

V usage is TRBV27 and J usage is TRBJ1-2; the match to TRBD1 covers 8 bases. J was trimmed by 2 bases and V by 2 bases; bases with no gene match: 4. The CDR3 covers 15 residues. Germline V CDR1 and CDR2: MNHEY, SMNVEV (reference sequence). CDR3 nucleotides: TGTGCCAGCAGTTTAATCCCAGGGGGCAACTATGGCTACACCTTC. Translation gives CASSLIPGGNYGYTF.

The count of this clone is one. V gene TRBV6-2 or TRBV6-3 combines with J gene TRBJ2-3; 8 bases agree with TRBD2. The V gene's germline CDR1 is MNHEY and CDR2 SVGEGT. The CDR3 spans 15 residues. The J segment lost 6 bases and the V segment lost 6 bases, leaving 11 bases of the junction unmatched. DNA of the CDR3: TGTGCCAGCAGCCAGGACCCGACTAGCGCCGATACGCAGTATTTT. The encoded protein is CASSQDPTSADTQYF.

The gene calls are TRBV7-9 and TRBJ2-1; the match to TRBD2 covers 12 bases. V was clipped by 0 bases and J by 7 bases; unmatched bases: 7. The CDR3 is 17 amino acids. Germline V lookup: CDR1 SEHNR, CDR2 FQNEAQ (reference sequence). CDR3 coding DNA: TGTGCCAGCAGCTTAGCGCTAGCGGGGGGGCCATGGAATGAGCAGTTCTTC. It specifies CASSLALAGGPWNEQFF.